This TCR beta chain was identified during a study of T cell responses to AZD1222 COVID-19 vaccine. For the study at large: Second doses were pooled across both intervals (about 4 or about 12 weeks). Regarding the study as a whole: The donors showed a predominance of white British ancestry and of females, with possible underestimation of clonal diversity.

TCRdb's copy holds only in-frame clones and misses some; the assay was immunoSEQ multiplex PCR. The sample yields around 100,000 clones, over 70% seen once. CDR3 length: 14 residues. The V and J ends lost 1 base and 0 bases respectively, with 6 bases between them. In germline, CDR1 is SGHTA, CDR2 FQGNSA. Comments on this clone: Its matching antigen is unknown.

The receptor's source is an adult in good health. V is TRBV7-2 and J is TRBJ1-1; possible D gene TRBD1, 6 bases. Sample: peripheral blood, taken on day 0 of AZD1222 vaccination. CDR3 DNA sequence: TGTGCCAGCAGCTTAGGACAGGTGAACACTGAAGCTTTCTTT. This translates into CASSLGQVNTEAFF.